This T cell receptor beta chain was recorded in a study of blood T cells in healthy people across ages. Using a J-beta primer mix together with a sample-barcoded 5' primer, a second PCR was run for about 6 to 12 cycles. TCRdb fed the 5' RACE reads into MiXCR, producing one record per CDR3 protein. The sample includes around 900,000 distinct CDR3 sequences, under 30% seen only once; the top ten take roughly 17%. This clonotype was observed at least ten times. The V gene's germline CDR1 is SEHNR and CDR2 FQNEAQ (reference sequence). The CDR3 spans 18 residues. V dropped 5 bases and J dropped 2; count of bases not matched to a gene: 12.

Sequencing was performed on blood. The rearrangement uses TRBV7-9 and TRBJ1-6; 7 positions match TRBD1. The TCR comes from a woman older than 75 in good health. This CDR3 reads CASSQTTGFATYNSPLHF. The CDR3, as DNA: TGTGCCAGCAGCCAAACGACAGGGTTTGCGACCTATAATTCACCCCTCCACTTT. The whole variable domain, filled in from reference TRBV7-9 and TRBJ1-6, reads DTGVSQNPRHKITKRGQNVTFRCDPISEHNRLYWYRQTLGQGPEFLTYFQNEAQLEKSRLLSDRFSAERPKGSFSTLEIQRTEQGDSAMYLCASSQTTGFATYNSPLHFGNGTRLTVT.